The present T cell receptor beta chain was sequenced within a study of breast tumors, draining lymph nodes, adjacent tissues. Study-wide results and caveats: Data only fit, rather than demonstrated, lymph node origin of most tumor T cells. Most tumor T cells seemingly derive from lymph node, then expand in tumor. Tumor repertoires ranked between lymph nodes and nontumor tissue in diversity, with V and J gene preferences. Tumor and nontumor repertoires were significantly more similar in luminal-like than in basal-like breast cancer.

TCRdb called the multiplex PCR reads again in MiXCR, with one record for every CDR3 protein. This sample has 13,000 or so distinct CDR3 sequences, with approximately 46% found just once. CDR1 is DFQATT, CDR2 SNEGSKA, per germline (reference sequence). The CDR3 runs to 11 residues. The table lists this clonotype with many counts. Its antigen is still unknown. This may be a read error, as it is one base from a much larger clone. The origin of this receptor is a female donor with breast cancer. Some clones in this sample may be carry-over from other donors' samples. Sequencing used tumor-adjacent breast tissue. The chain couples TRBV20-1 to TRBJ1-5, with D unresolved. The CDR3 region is CSAREGQPQPF. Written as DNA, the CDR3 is TGCAGTGCGCGAGAAGGTCAGCCCCAGCCTTTT.